This T cell receptor beta chain was recorded in a study of blood T cell repertoires in COVID-19. Turning to the study itself: The study drew acute and convalescent COVID-19 samples from the United States, Italy and Spain. PBMCs, B-cell-depleted T cells, or T cells were the source of the cDNA or gDNA that made up the material.

Assay: immunoSEQ multiplex PCR; the TCRdb copy retains only in-frame clones and omits some. The sample comprises around 290,000 clones, approximately 90% of which are singletons, and roughly 2.3% rests with the top ten. The Seattle patients, enrolled during active infection, were followed longitudinally. V dropped 3 bases and J dropped 7 bases, with 3 bases sitting between them. This CDR3 is 11 amino acids long. The specimen sequenced was peripheral blood. The V gene is TRBV12-3 or TRBV12-4, the J gene TRBJ1-4; D not certain. The TCR sequence derives from a woman aged 25 to 39 with COVID-19, enrolled during active disease. The CDR3 loop reads CASSLSEKLFF. In DNA, the CDR3 is TGTGCCAGCAGTTTGAGTGAAAAACTGTTTTTT.